The entry below gives a single TCR beta chain sequence along with its context. The data originate from a study of blood T cell repertoires in COVID-19. At the level of the study: Samples taken during acute and convalescent COVID-19 were collected in the United States, Italy and Spain. The analysed material was cDNA or gDNA that came from T cells, B-cell-depleted T cells, or PBMCs.

Assay: immunoSEQ multiplex PCR; the TCRdb copy retains only in-frame clones and omits some. The table shows just over 250,000 clones, with more than 85% occurring only once. The CDR3 consists of 15 residues. Germline V gene lookup returns CDR1 MNHEY and CDR2 SVGAGI. Trimming removed 4 bases at V and 0 bases at J, with 9 bases between. Seattle enrolled patients during active infection and tracked them longitudinally. This chain connects TRBV6-5 to TRBJ2-2; D call uncertain. Sequencing was performed on peripheral blood. This TCR was recovered from a person aged 18-35 years with COVID-19, enrolled during active disease. The CDR3, as DNA: TGTGCCAGCAGTTTAGCCGTAGCGAACACCGGGGAGCTGTTTTTT. Encoded protein: CASSLAVANTGELFF.